This entry features one T cell receptor (beta chain) sequence. This specimen belongs to a study of blood T cell repertoires in COVID-19. Across the whole study: COVID-19 samples collected from the United States, Italy and Spain covered acute and convalescent phases. The analysed material was cDNA or gDNA that came from T cells, B-cell-depleted T cells, or PBMCs.

V shed 9 bases and J shed 8 bases, with 19 bases lying between them. CDR3 length: 13 amino acids. CDR1 and CDR2 from the germline V gene are KGHSH and LQKENI. In the authors' methods: By means of reference gene primer amplification, nucleated cell counts were estimated. Assay: immunoSEQ multiplex PCR; the TCRdb copy retains only in-frame clones and omits some. The V and J calls and clone size were taken over from that table, and D and trimming were inferred from the DNA. The data hold under 250,000 clones, with 87% observed a single time. The chain employs TRBV18 and TRBJ1-2; D is unclear. This clonotype originated in a man aged 18 to 30 with active or convalescent COVID-19. The sequenced sample was peripheral blood. The CDR3, as DNA: TGTGCCAGTAGACGCCCCAGCGGAGAGGGCTACACCTTC. It encodes CASRRPSGEGYTF.